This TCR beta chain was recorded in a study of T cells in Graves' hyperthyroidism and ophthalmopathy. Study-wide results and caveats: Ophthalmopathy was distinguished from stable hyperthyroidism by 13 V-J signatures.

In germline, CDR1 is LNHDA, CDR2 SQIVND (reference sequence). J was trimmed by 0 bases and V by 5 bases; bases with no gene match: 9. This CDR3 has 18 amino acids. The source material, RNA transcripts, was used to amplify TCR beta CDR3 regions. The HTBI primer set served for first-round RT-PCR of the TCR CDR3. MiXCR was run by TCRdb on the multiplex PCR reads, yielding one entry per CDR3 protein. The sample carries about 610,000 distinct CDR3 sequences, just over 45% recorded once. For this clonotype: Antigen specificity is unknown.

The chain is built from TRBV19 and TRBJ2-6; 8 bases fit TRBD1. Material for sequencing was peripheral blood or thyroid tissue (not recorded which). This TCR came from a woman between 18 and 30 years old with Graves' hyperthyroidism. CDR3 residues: CASSFSDRGISGANVLTF. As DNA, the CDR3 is TGTGCCAGTAGTTTCTCCGACAGGGGAATCTCTGGGGCCAACGTCCTGACTTTC.